The present entry profiles one T cell receptor beta chain with its context. Its matching antigen is unknown. This entry belongs to a study of blood T cells in healthy people across ages. Germline V CDR1 and CDR2: SGDLS, YYNGEE. The CDR3 runs to 14 residues. The use of a sample-barcoded 5' primer and a J-beta primer mix characterized a second PCR of roughly 6 to 11 cycles. MiXCR, run by TCRdb on the 5' RACE reads, gives a single entry per CDR3 protein. The sample comprises roughly 1,100,000 distinct CDR3 sequences, under 30% of which are singletons, and approximately 0.71% rests with the top ten. Study-level points and caveats: Age advanced and TCR beta diversity per million T cells fell, roughly linearly. It was held that the diversity estimates obtained from one million T cells were underestimates.

A further study also used this sample, focusing on T cells of mothers and their children. That work states: Samples were provided by three healthy Caucasian mothers and their six children.

The J gene is TRBJ2-5, the V gene TRBV9; 9 positions agree with TRBD2. The J call is uncertain, as TRBJ2-1 better fits the DNA end. The sequence was collected from a girl under 10 years old in good health. The sample taken for sequencing was blood. CDR3 DNA: TGTGCCAGCAGCGTAGACCTAGCGGGGCCTGAGCAGTTCTTC. Encoded protein: CASSVDLAGPEQFF.